The next 17 T cell receptor beta chains were all read from a single sample in a study of PD-L1 blockade in urothelial cancer. Sequencing was performed with immunoSEQ multiplex PCR; in TCRdb, only in-frame clones are kept and a portion is missing. Of 20,000 to 25,000 clones in the sample, approximately 88% are singletons; the top ten hold roughly 8.8%. The sequenced sample was PBMCs, obtained around atezolizumab (anti-PD-L1) treatment. Source of these receptors: a man between 65 and 85 years old with urothelial cancer.

The gene calls are TRBV28 and TRBJ1-5, with TRBD1 matching over 9 bases. The CDR3 sequence is 14 residues long. The V gene's germline CDR1 is MDHEN and CDR2 SYDVKM. V gave up 5 bases and J gave up 4 bases; unmatched junction bases: 3. This CDR3 is CASSLGQGNQPQHF. The CDR3 DNA reads TGTGCCAGCAGTCTTGGACAGGGGAATCAGCCCCAGCATTTT.

The V call is TRBV18, the J call TRBJ2-3; TRBD1 might be the D (6 bases). Looked up from germline, CDR1 is KGHSH and CDR2 is LQKENI. Trimming pared 4 bases from V and 6 bases from J, leaving 8 bases between. The CDR3 contains 12 residues. The CDR3 DNA is TGTGCCAGCTCACGGACAGTTGATACGCAGTATTTT. Its translation: CASSRTVDTQYF.

This chain joins TRBV6-5 and TRBJ2-7; 8 nucleotides agree with TRBD1. This CDR3 region has 14 residues. Germline lookup yields CDR1 MNHEY and CDR2 SVGAGI. Trimming removed 11 bases from V and 5 bases from J; junction bases left unmatched: 14. This CDR3 is CAARESGGPHEQYF. The CDR3 DNA reads TGTGCCGCGCGCGAGTCAGGGGGCCCCCACGAGCAGTACTTC.

V usage is TRBV7-9 and J usage is TRBJ2-2; a possible D gene is TRBD1 (5 bases). Germline V gene sequence: CDR1 SEHNR, CDR2 FQNEAQ (reference sequence). This CDR3 spans 13 amino acids. V lost 5 bases and J lost 7, with 11 bases in between. CDR3 loop: CASSPLGVGELFF. The DNA for the CDR3 is TGTGCCAGCAGCCCATTAGGGGTCGGGGAGCTGTTTTTT. Using reference TRBV7-9 and TRBJ2-2 for the parts outside the CDR3, the full variable domain is DTGVSQNPRHKITKRGQNVTFRCDPISEHNRLYWYRQTLGQGPEFLTYFQNEAQLEKSRLLSDRFSAERPKGSFSTLEIQRTEQGDSAMYLCASSPLGVGELFFGEGSRLTVL.

The chain has TRBV5-1 and TRBJ2-7; TRBD2 is a possible D gene (6 bases). Trimming pared 3 bases from V and 4 bases from J, leaving 14 bases between. Germline V gene sequence: CDR1 SGHRS, CDR2 YFSETQ. The CDR3 covers 14 residues. Here the CDR3 DNA reads TGCGCCAGCAGCTCCCCGGACGGGAGTTACGAGCAGTACTTC. It encodes CASSSPDGSYEQYF.

This chain connects TRBV29-1 to TRBJ2-3, with no clear D. This CDR3 is built from 15 residues. Germline V gives CDR1 SQVTM, CDR2 ANQGSEA. V was clipped by 0 bases and J by 2 bases, with 12 bases between them. The CDR3 sequence is CSVEEITDITDTQYF. As DNA, the CDR3 is TGCAGCGTTGAAGAAATCACAGATATCACAGATACGCAGTATTTT.

This clone showed up just a few times. V and J are TRBV5-1 and TRBJ2-7; 10 bases map to TRBD2. Per germline, CDR1 SGHRS and CDR2 YFSETQ. After removal of 4 bases from V and 3 bases from J, the junction contained 10 bases not matched to a gene. The CDR3 spans 16 residues. The CDR3 DNA is TGCGCCAGCAGCCCCCGCGGTAGCGGGGGGTTCTACGAGCAGTACTTC. Translating gives CASSPRGSGGFYEQYF.

The chain is built from TRBV19 and TRBJ1-1; D perhaps matches TRBD1 (6 bases). This CDR3 has 12 residues. The V gene's germline CDR1 is LNHDA and CDR2 SQIVND (reference sequence). V was trimmed by 9 bases and J by 4 bases, leaving 12 bases between them. Here the CDR3 reads CASKRGGTEAFF. The CDR3 DNA is TGTGCCAGCAAAAGGGGGGGCACTGAAGCTTTCTTT. Filled out from reference TRBV19 and TRBJ1-1, the complete variable domain reads DGGITQSPKYLFRKEGQNVTLSCEQNLNHDAMYWYRQDPGQGLRLIYYSQIVNDFQKGDIAEGYSVSREKKESFPLTVTSAQKNPTAFYLCASKRGGTEAFFGQGTRLTVV.

This clone was picked up one time. V gene TRBV7-9 combines with J gene TRBJ2-1; D may be TRBD2 (5 bases). Trimming removed 5 bases from V and 6 bases from J, with 20 bases in between. The CDR3 loop spans 16 amino acids. CDR1 SEHNR and CDR2 FQNEAQ come from the germline V gene (reference sequence). CDR3 sequence reads: CASSPRTPISSNEQFF. CDR3 sequence (DNA): TGTGCCAGCAGCCCGCGGACTCCGATCTCGAGCAATGAGCAGTTCTTC.

The chain uses TRBV6-5 and TRBJ2-7; 9 positions match TRBD1. V lost 10 bases and J lost 3; bases outside the gene matches: 4. Germline values: CDR1 MNHEY, CDR2 SVGAGI. The CDR3 contains 12 residues. As DNA, the CDR3 is TGTGCCACGGGGACAGGGAACTACGAGCAGTACTTC. The encoded protein is CATGTGNYEQYF.

This clone turned up a few times. The J gene is TRBJ1-5, the V gene TRBV28, with 7 bases that match TRBD1. The V segment lost 4 bases and the J segment 4 bases; nucleotides outside the gene matches: 7. Per germline, CDR1 MDHEN and CDR2 SYDVKM. The CDR3 runs 15 residues. CDR3: CASSSYIRGNQPQHF. Here the CDR3 DNA reads TGTGCCAGCAGTTCCTATATCAGGGGGAATCAGCCCCAGCATTTT.

V and J are TRBV5-1 and TRBJ2-1; possible D gene TRBD2, 6 bases. Germline-derived CDR1 and CDR2 are SGHRS and YFSETQ. This CDR3 spans 15 amino acids. With 0 bases removed from V and 4 bases from J, the gap between germline ends came to 11 bases. The CDR3 reads CASSLEIAVYNEQFF. The DNA for the CDR3 is TGCGCCAGCAGCTTGGAAATAGCGGTTTACAATGAGCAGTTCTTC.

This chain uses TRBV11-2 with TRBJ2-1, with 12 positions matching TRBD2. CDR1 SGHAT and CDR2 FQNNGV come from the germline V gene. With V trimmed by 5 bases and J by 7 bases, 6 bases remained unmatched. The CDR3 totals 15 residues. CDR3 in amino acids: CASSPRLAGVNEQFF. In nucleotides, the CDR3 is TGTGCCAGCAGCCCTAGACTAGCGGGAGTTAATGAGCAGTTCTTC.

This clone turned up a few times. The V call is TRBV12-5, the J call TRBJ1-1, with 7 bases matching TRBD1. The CDR3 sequence is 19 residues long. Trimming took 0 bases from V and 1 from J; bases not matched to a gene: 14. Germline assignment: CDR1 LGHNT and CDR2 FRNRAP. The CDR3 reads CASGLVTQGGLTANTEAFF. CDR3 nucleotide sequence: TGTGCTAGTGGTTTGGTAACCCAGGGGGGATTGACAGCGAACACTGAAGCTTTCTTT.

This clone was seen more than once but under ten times. The chain is built from TRBV27 and TRBJ2-5, with 10 nucleotides matching TRBD2. The CDR3 runs 16 residues. The V gene's germline CDR1 is MNHEY and CDR2 SMNVEV (reference sequence). Trimming at V came to 2 bases and at J to 4 bases, leaving 7 bases not matched to a gene. The CDR3 bases are TGTGCCAGCAGTTTAAGAGCGGGAGGGCCATCAGAGACCCAGTACTTC. It codes for CASSLRAGGPSETQYF.

The V call is TRBV7-9, the J call TRBJ2-5; 7 bases line up with TRBD1. Trimming cost V 2 bases and J 5 bases; bases outside gene matches: 5. CDR1 and CDR2 (germline): SEHNR, FQNEAQ (reference sequence). The CDR3 is 14 amino acids. CDR3 region: CASSLLGDSETQYF. The DNA for the CDR3 is TGTGCCAGCAGCTTACTAGGGGACAGTGAGACCCAGTACTTC.

This rearrangement joins TRBV6-6 to TRBJ2-7; 7 nucleotides align to TRBD2. Germline-derived CDR1 and CDR2 are MNHNY and SVGAGI (reference sequence). V was clipped by 4 bases and J by 3 bases; unmatched bases: 9. The CDR3 length is 15 residues. CDR3 amino acids: CASSFVAGEGYEQYF. The CDR3 DNA is TGTGCCAGCAGTTTTGTGGCGGGAGAGGGCTACGAGCAGTACTTC.